This T cell receptor beta chain was identified in a study of cytomegalovirus exposure and HLA in healthy donors. 13 Jbeta primers and 60 Vbeta primers were used for the PCR. This table comes from immunoSEQ multiplex PCR, and its TCRdb copy is limited to in-frame clones, with some not included. The sample consists of 250,000 to 350,000 clones, 70% to 90% of them appearing once. This CDR3 comprises 15 residues. Germline CDR1 and CDR2: MGHRA and YSYEKL. V was trimmed by 4 bases and J by 3 bases, leaving 16 bases between them. The chain links TRBV4-1 to TRBJ2-7; D gene unclear. Sequencing was done on a sample of PBMCs. The clonotype originates from a young woman in good health and CMV-seronegative. CDR3 DNA: TGCGCCAGCAGCCCAGTAATAGGAGTCGTCTACGAGCAGTACTTC. Residues: CASSPVIGVVYEQYF.